A single sample gave rise to the 18 T cell receptor beta chains below, sequenced in a study of metastatic and nonmetastatic thyroid tumors. TCRdb re-called clones from the PCR reads using MiXCR. The repertoire holds more than 85,000 clones, with 8.6% as singletons. Nobody among the patients had been given any treatment before thyroid surgery. The specimen sequenced was blood. The receptors come from a female donor with papillary thyroid cancer or a benign thyroid nodule (not recorded which). Some clones in this sample may be carry-over from other donors' samples.

In its sample, this clone was seen many times. This chain links TRBV19 with TRBJ2-1; the match to TRBD2 covers 13 bases. CDR1 LNHDA and CDR2 SQIVND come from the germline V gene (reference sequence). The V segment lost 3 bases and the J segment 9 bases; nucleotides outside the gene matches: 8. This CDR3 is 16 amino acids long. The CDR3 region has the DNA TGTGCCAGTAGTATTAGGGGGACTAGCGGGGTGGGTGAGCAGTTCTTC. Its protein product is CASSIRGTSGVGEQFF.

This clone was seen many times. The chain carries TRBV4-1 and TRBJ2-5; unclear D gene. This CDR3 comprises 13 residues. Germline V gene sequence: CDR1 MGHRA, CDR2 YSYEKL. Trimming took off 2 bases at V and 4 bases at J, with 8 bases between the two ends. CDR3 in DNA: TGCGCCAGCAGCCAACTCTTCGGAGAGACCCAGTACTTC. It encodes CASSQLFGETQYF.

This clone came up a few times. V usage is TRBV7-9 and J usage is TRBJ1-2; possibly TRBD1 for D (5 bases). The CDR3 runs to 14 residues. Trimming took off 1 base at V and 2 bases at J, with 8 bases between the two ends. CDR1 SEHNR and CDR2 FQNEAQ come from the germline V gene (reference sequence). CDR3 in amino acids: CASSLGQINYGYTF. The CDR3 DNA is TGTGCCAGCAGCTTAGGACAGATAAACTATGGCTACACCTTC.

The rearrangement links TRBV5-1 to TRBJ2-1; 12 bases are a match to TRBD2. The CDR3 is 15 residues long. The V gene end was trimmed by 5 bases and the J gene end by 8 bases; junction bases not matched to a gene: 8. Germline V gene data show CDR1 as SGHRS and CDR2 as YFSETQ. CDR3 coding DNA: TGCGCCAGCAGGCCGACTAGCGGGAGTGGATATGAGCAGTTCTTC. Protein sequence: CASRPTSGSGYEQFF.

This clone was seen at least ten times. In the same sample, other DNA sequences code for this CDR3. This chain connects TRBV5-1 to TRBJ2-5; D is possibly TRBD1 (6 bases). CDR1 is SGHRS, CDR2 YFSETQ, per germline. This CDR3 is 14 amino acids long. The V and J ends lost 1 base and 5 bases respectively, with 12 bases between them. The CDR3 here is CASSLTWGPETQYF. The CDR3 DNA reads TGCGCCAGCAGCTTGACGTGGGGGCCGGAGACCCAGTACTTC.

This clone was seen a few times. The CDR3: CASSENAGVAQETQYF. The DNA of the CDR3 is TGTGCCAGCAGTGAGAACGCAGGGGTTGCTCAAGAGACCCAGTACTTC. The V call is TRBV6-1, the J call TRBJ2-5, with a tentative D call TRBD1 (6 bases). V lost 3 bases and J lost 2, with 16 bases in between. Germline V CDR1 and CDR2: MNHNS, SASEGT. This CDR3 comprises 16 residues.

This clone has a count of ten or more. The J gene is TRBJ1-5, the V gene TRBV11-3; TRBD1 aligns across 9 bases. V lost 1 base and J lost 6; bases outside the gene matches: 7. Per germline, CDR1 SGHNT and CDR2 YENEEA. CDR3 length: 16 residues. CDR3 DNA sequence: TGTGCCAGCAGCTTAGCTCGGGACAGGGCAATTCAGCCCCAGCATTTT. Translation gives CASSLARDRAIQPQHF.

In its sample, this clone was seen many times. J is TRBJ1-2 and V is TRBV5-1, with 7 bases lining up with TRBD1. The CDR3 runs 14 residues. V shed 3 bases and J 9 bases; nucleotides not matched to a gene: 11. From germline, CDR1 is SGHRS and CDR2 YFSETQ. The CDR3 sequence: CASSWDPQGVSYTF. As DNA, the CDR3 is TGCGCCAGCAGCTGGGACCCCCAGGGGGTCAGCTACACCTTC. Based on the CDR3 plus reference TRBV5-1 and TRBJ1-2, the full variable domain is KAGVTQTPRYLIKTRGQQVTLSCSPISGHRSVSWYQQTPGQGLQFLFEYFSETQRNKGNFPGRFSGRQFSNSRSEMNVSTLELGDSALYLCASSWDPQGVSYTFGSGTRLTVV.

Many counts were recorded for this clone. A read error is likely, as this CDR3 ends without the conserved phenylalanine or tryptophan. The chain has TRBV3-1 and TRBJ2-7, with D uncertain. Germline V gives CDR1 LGHDT, CDR2 YNNKEL (reference sequence). The length of the CDR3 is 11 residues. Trimming left V 5 bases short and J 0 bases short, with 2 bases between. CDR3 DNA: TGTGCCAGCAGCTACTCCTACGAGCAGTACTCC. Amino acid sequence: CASSYSYEQYS.

At least ten counts were recorded for this clone. The CDR3 region has the DNA TGTGCCAGCAGTTCCCCAGCGGAACCTAGCACAGATACGCAGTATTTT. This gives the protein CASSSPAEPSTDTQYF. The V gene is TRBV6-2 or TRBV6-3, the J gene TRBJ2-3; D is possibly TRBD2 (5 bases). Looked up from germline, CDR1 is MNHEY and CDR2 is SVGEGT. Deletions cut 4 bases from V and 0 bases from J, with 14 bases between. This CDR3 has 16 residues.

The sample holds one count of this clone. Since a much larger clone is just one base distant, this may be a read error. The chain uses TRBV5-1 and TRBJ2-5; D call uncertain. V lost 5 bases, J lost 1 base, and 6 bases lay in between. The CDR3 covers 12 residues. Germline loops: CDR1 SGHRS, CDR2 YFSETQ. CDR3: CASRHVQETQYF. In DNA form, the CDR3 reads TGCGCCAGCAGGCATGTCCAAGAGACCCAGTACTTC.

This clone turned up a few times. The CDR3 coding sequence is TGTGCCACCGAAGGGGGGATAACAGATACGCAGTATTTT. Its protein product is CATEGGITDTQYF. V and J are TRBV24-1 and TRBJ2-3; tentatively, D is TRBD1 or TRBD2 (6 bases each). The germline V gene has CDR1 KGHDR and CDR2 SFDVKD. The CDR3 covers 13 residues. Trimming took off 9 bases at V and 3 bases at J, with 12 bases between the two ends.

A word on this clone: A much larger clone differs from this one at a single base, so this may be a read error. The chain joins TRBV18 to TRBJ1-6; D is unclear. The CDR3 runs to 13 residues. The germline V gene has CDR1 KGHSH and CDR2 LQKENI. The CDR3 protein is CTSSPDSNSPLHF. The CDR3 coding sequence is TGTACCAGCTCACCGGATTCGAATTCACCCCTCCACTTT.

This clone was counted at least ten times. V and J are TRBV2 and TRBJ2-7; 8 bases are shared with TRBD2. This CDR3 has 14 amino acids. The V segment lost 6 bases and the J segment 0 bases; nucleotides outside the gene matches: 4. Germline V gene lookup returns CDR1 SNHLY and CDR2 FYNNEI. The chain's CDR3 is CASRERGSSYEQYF. The DNA of the CDR3 is TGTGCCAGCAGGGAGCGGGGGAGCTCCTACGAGCAGTACTTC.

This clone was counted ten times or more. V usage is TRBV19 and J usage is TRBJ1-1; no firm D call. Germline V CDR1 and CDR2: LNHDA, SQIVND (reference sequence). V lost 6 bases, J lost 1 base, and 12 bases lay in between. The CDR3 consists of 14 residues. The CDR3 bases are TGTGCCAGTAGCCTCGGGCATCAGAACACTGAAGCTTTCTTT. Its protein product is CASSLGHQNTEAFF. The full variable domain, with the rest looked up from reference TRBV19 and TRBJ1-1, is DGGITQSPKYLFRKEGQNVTLSCEQNLNHDAMYWYRQDPGQGLRLIYYSQIVNDFQKGDIAEGYSVSREKKESFPLTVTSAQKNPTAFYLCASSLGHQNTEAFFGQGTRLTVV.

The genes are TRBV7-6 and TRBJ1-6; D gene unclear. The germline V and J ends were trimmed by 1 base and 0 bases, with 16 bases remaining between them. This CDR3 has 19 amino acids. The V gene's germline CDR1 is SGHVS and CDR2 FNYEAQ. CDR3 nucleotide sequence: TGTGCCAGCAGCTTAGAGGGTATGGTTTCGAGCTCCTATAATTCACCCCTCCACTTT. Its protein product is CASSLEGMVSSSYNSPLHF.

Only a few counts were recorded for this clone. This sequence may be a read error, since a much larger clone differs from it by one base. This chain connects TRBV6-7 to TRBJ2-1; a weak D match, TRBD2 (7 bases). TRBV6-7 is flagged as an ORF with uncertain function. The CDR3 totals 17 residues. The germline V and J ends were trimmed by 2 bases and 7 bases, with 21 bases remaining between them. In DNA, the CDR3 is TGTGCCAGCAGTTACCCGGGGGGCGGGCTGCGGACGAATGAGCAGTTCTTC. This encodes CASSYPGGGLRTNEQFF.

As concerns this clone: The junction does not match germline at one end; this may be a read error. This sequence joins TRBV25-1 and TRBJ2-2; D might be TRBD2 (6 bases). CDR3 length: 15 residues. Germline-derived CDR1 and CDR2 are MGHDK and SYGVNS. CDR3 sequence reads: CASRPSRGNAGELFF. The CDR3 nucleotides are TGTGCCAGCCGCCCCTCCCGCGGGAACGCCGGGGAGCTGTTTTTT. Drawing the rest from reference TRBV25-1 and TRBJ2-2, the complete variable domain is EADIYQTPRYLVIGTGKKITLECSQTMGHDKMYWYQQDPGMELHLIHYSYGVNSTEKGDLSSESTVSRIRTEHFPLTLESARPSHTSQYLCASRPSRGNAGELFFGEGSRLTVL.